These 23 T cell receptor beta chains came from one sample sequenced in a study of breast tumors, draining lymph nodes, adjacent tissues. TCRdb redid the calling of the multiplex PCR reads with MiXCR, one entry per CDR3 protein. The repertoire includes about 89,000 distinct CDR3 sequences, around 30% of them detected once, and more than 8% sits in the top ten. Axillary draining lymph nodes of breast cancer patients supplied the node samples. The specimen sequenced was axillary lymph node tissue. Every receptor here comes from a female donor with breast cancer. Some clones in this sample may be carry-over from other donors' samples.

The CDR3 loop is CASSLEAGHSGDGYTF. For the CDR3, the DNA is TGTGCCAGCAGCTTGGAGGCGGGACACTCAGGGGATGGCTACACCTTC. The chain carries TRBV5-6 and TRBJ1-2, with TRBD1 as a possible D gene (6 bases). This CDR3 comprises 16 residues. The V gene lost 0 bases and the J gene lost 6 bases, with 18 bases spanning the gap. Per germline, CDR1 SGHDT and CDR2 YYEEEE.

This clonotype was counted many times. J is TRBJ2-1 and V is TRBV6-1, with D perhaps matching TRBD2 (5 bases). Trimming pared 6 bases from V and 9 bases from J, leaving 27 bases between. Germline V lookup: CDR1 MNHNS, CDR2 SASEGT. This CDR3 is built from 17 residues. CDR3 sequence (DNA): TGTGCCAGCAGCGGAGAAGGACTGAGGTGGGATTCTAGTGAGCAGTTCTTC. Its translation is CASSGEGLRWDSSEQFF.

This clonotype has just a few counts. A much larger clone differs by one base, so this may be a read error. The V call is TRBV6-2 or TRBV6-3, the J call TRBJ2-7, with a tentative D call TRBD1 (5 bases). The CDR3 consists of 14 residues. Per germline, CDR1 MNHEY and CDR2 SVGEGT. The V gene lost 5 bases and the J gene lost 6 bases, with 17 bases spanning the gap. The CDR3 region is CASSHHSYQGEQYF. The CDR3 DNA is TGTGCCAGCAGTCACCACTCGTACCAGGGCGAGCAGTACTTC.

At least ten counts were recorded for this clonotype. V and J are TRBV5-1 and TRBJ1-2, with a possible D match to TRBD1 (6 bases). Germline V gene sequence: CDR1 SGHRS, CDR2 YFSETQ. This CDR3 contains 14 residues. The V gene lost 4 bases and the J gene lost 3 bases, with 13 bases spanning the gap. The CDR3 nucleotides read TGCGCCAGCAGCACCAGCTCAGGGGACTATGGCTACACCTTC. Translating gives CASSTSSGDYGYTF.

This clonotype has just a few counts. One base away lies a much larger clone, so this may be a sequencing read error. The V and J genes are TRBV5-6 and TRBJ1-2, with D perhaps TRBD1 (6 bases). Germline-derived CDR1 and CDR2 are SGHDT and YYEEEE. The V end was cut by 4 bases, the J end by 4 bases, with 14 bases between. The CDR3 has 14 residues. Here the CDR3 DNA reads TGTGCCAGCAGCGCCGGACAGACCAGCTATGGCTACACCTTC. Residues: CASSAGQTSYGYTF.

On this clonotype: Given a much more abundant clone one base away, this may be a read error. This rearrangement joins TRBV5-6 to TRBJ1-4, with D unclear. The germline V gene encodes CDR1 SGHDT and CDR2 YYEEEE. This CDR3 comprises 11 residues. The V end lost 6 bases, the J end lost 13 bases, and 13 bases lay between the germline ends. The CDR3 loop is CASTPAKALFF. The DNA for the CDR3 is TGTGCCAGCACCCCCGCGAAGGCACTGTTTTTT.

This chain connects TRBV19 to TRBJ2-7; D possibly uses TRBD1 or TRBD2 (5 bases each). The CDR3 length is 12 residues. Germline CDR1 LNHDA, CDR2 SQIVND (reference sequence). V lost 10 bases and J lost 3, with 13 bases in between. CDR3 in amino acids: CATGTASYEQYF. In DNA form, the CDR3 reads TGTGCCACCGGGACGGCAAGCTACGAGCAGTACTTC.

A word on this clonotype: It is unclear where the CDR3 begins or ends on the DNA, so no DNA is shown, and the CDR3 is as TCRdb lists it. This sequence joins TRBV7-8 and TRBJ1-5. Germline CDR1 is SGHVS and CDR2 is FQNEAQ. The CDR3 is made up of 22 amino acids, end residues included. CDR3 in amino acids: CASSFYICSARGQTGQNQPQHF.

The rearrangement uses TRBV24-1 and TRBJ1-4, with 9 bases identical to TRBD1. The CDR3 covers 15 residues. V lost 4 bases to trimming and J lost 5 bases; unmatched junction nucleotides: 4. Germline CDR1 reads KGHDR; CDR2 reads SFDVKD. The CDR3 here is CATSDRDRGNEKLFF. The CDR3, as DNA: TGTGCCACCAGTGACCGAGACAGGGGGAATGAAAAACTGTTTTTT.

J is TRBJ1-1 and V is TRBV5-8, with D uncertain. Germline V gene data show CDR1 as SGHTS and CDR2 as YDEGEE. V was pared by 4 bases and J by 1 base, with 8 bases between. The length of the CDR3 is 13 residues. CDR3 coding DNA: TGTGCCAGCAGCCTTCTAGGGAACACTGAAGCTTTCTTT. Residues: CASSLLGNTEAFF.

Here the CDR3 DNA reads TGTGCCAGCAGCTTGGAAACGGCTTATTCACCCCTCCACTTT. Translating it yields CASSLETAYSPLHF. This chain joins TRBV5-5 and TRBJ1-6, with D unclear. V dropped 0 bases and J dropped 8 bases, with 9 bases sitting between them. CDR3 length equals 14 residues. CDR1 is SGHKS, CDR2 YYEKEE, per germline (reference sequence). The complete variable domain, with remaining parts taken from reference TRBV5-5 and TRBJ1-6, reads DAGVTQSPTHLIKTRGQQVTLRCSPISGHKSVSWYQQVLGQGPQFIFQYYEKEERGRGNFPDRFSARQFPNYSSELNVNALLLGDSALYLCASSLETAYSPLHFGNGTRLTVT.

This clonotype has at least ten counts. The rearrangement links TRBV7-2 to TRBJ1-2, with D unresolved. Germline-derived CDR1 and CDR2 are SGHTA and FQGNSA. This CDR3 has 13 residues. Trimming took off 1 base at V and 6 bases at J, with 9 bases between the two ends. The CDR3 DNA is TGTGCCAGCAGCTTAGGAGGATTGGATGGCTACACCTTC. Its protein product is CASSLGGLDGYTF.

The rearrangement links TRBV4-3 to TRBJ1-6; 8 bases match TRBD1. V dropped 4 bases and J dropped 7; count of bases not matched to a gene: 15. The CDR3 loop spans 18 amino acids. Germline V gene sequence: CDR1 LGHNA, CDR2 YSLEER. CDR3 region: CASSRGWGQALGNSPLHF. The CDR3 DNA reads TGCGCCAGCAGCCGAGGTTGGGGACAGGCGCTTGGAAATTCACCCCTCCACTTT.

On this clonotype itself: A much larger clone differs from this one at a single base, so this may be a read error. The chain has TRBV5-6 and TRBJ2-7; D possibly corresponds to TRBD1 (5 bases). CDR1 and CDR2 (germline): SGHDT, YYEEEE. The CDR3 consists of 14 residues. CDR3 region: CASSPGGRGYGQYF. The DNA for the CDR3 is TGTGCCAGCAGCCCGGGTGGAAGGGGTTACGGGCAGTACTTC.

There are many counts of this clonotype. This could be a read error, since a much larger clone is one nucleotide away. The final CDR3 position lacks the conserved phenylalanine or tryptophan, pointing to a likely read error. The J gene is TRBJ2-5, the V gene TRBV20-1, with D unresolved. The germline CDR1 and CDR2 sequences are DFQATT and SNEGSKA (reference sequence). The CDR3 contains 10 residues. V was pared by 4 bases and J by 4 bases, with 4 bases between. Here the CDR3 DNA reads TGCAGTGCTATGGCAGAGACCCAGTACTCC. Protein sequence: CSAMAETQYS.

In regard to this clonotype: One end of the junction varies from germline; a read error may be responsible. The J gene is TRBJ1-3, the V gene TRBV30, with no clear D. Germline V gives CDR1 GTSNPN, CDR2 SVGIG (reference sequence). The CDR3 is 14 residues long. The CDR3 region is CAWSVVGEANIIYF. The CDR3 DNA is TGTGCCTGGAGTGTAGTCGGGGAAGCAAACATCATATATTTT.

This clonotype was detected many times. V gene TRBV20-1 combines with J gene TRBJ2-7, with TRBD1 matching over 7 bases. CDR3 length equals 13 residues. The germline CDR1 and CDR2 sequences are DFQATT and SNEGSKA (reference sequence). J was trimmed by 4 bases and V by 0 bases; bases with no gene match: 3. The CDR3 DNA follows: TGCAGTGCTAGAGACCTGGGACAGTACGAGCAGTACTTC. Translation gives CSARDLGQYEQYF.

This chain links TRBV18 with TRBJ1-1; weak D call: TRBD1 (6 bases). Germline-derived CDR1 and CDR2 are KGHSH and LQKENI. This CDR3 is 15 amino acids long. Trimming cost V 2 bases and J 3 bases, with 13 bases left between them. CDR3 sequence: CASSPRGRGDTEAFF. DNA of the CDR3: TGTGCCAGCTCACCAAGAGGCAGGGGCGACACTGAAGCTTTCTTT.

This clonotype was recorded at least ten times. V usage is TRBV6-2 or TRBV6-3 and J usage is TRBJ1-5, with a possible D match to TRBD1 (6 bases). Germline CDR1 MNHEY, CDR2 SVGEGT. This CDR3 is built from 15 residues. V was trimmed by 2 bases and J by 4 bases, leaving 12 bases between them. The CDR3 sequence is CASSYEGGKNQPQHF. The CDR3 DNA is TGTGCCAGCAGTTACGAGGGGGGGAAGAATCAGCCCCAGCATTTT.

The chain recombines TRBV3-1 with TRBJ2-2; no reliable D call. This CDR3 is 12 amino acids long. The ends were cut back, 1 base at V and 7 bases at J, with 4 bases in the middle. Germline CDR1 and CDR2: LGHDT and YNNKEL (reference sequence). This CDR3 is CASSQGYGELFF. The CDR3 DNA is TGTGCCAGCAGCCAAGGATACGGGGAGCTGTTTTTT.

Note on this clonotype: With a much larger clone just one base away, this may be a read error. This chain uses TRBV9 with TRBJ2-1; D is unresolved. The CDR3 runs to 14 residues. CDR1 SGDLS and CDR2 YYNGEE come from the germline V gene. V shed 4 bases and J shed 4 bases, with 12 bases lying between them. CDR3 nucleotides: TGTGCCAGCAGCCACCCGTGCTCTTACAATGAGCAGTTCTTC. This encodes CASSHPCSYNEQFF.

The sample holds a few counts of this clonotype. This could be a read error, since a much larger clone is one nucleotide away. This rearrangement joins TRBV6-6 to TRBJ1-2, with TRBD1 as a possible D gene (5 bases). Germline CDR1 reads MNHNY; CDR2 reads SVGAGI (reference sequence). Trimming took 5 bases from V and 7 from J, leaving 11 bases between them. This CDR3 is built from 12 residues. The CDR3 loop reads CASSHYGGGYTF. The CDR3 bases are TGTGCCAGCAGTCATTACGGGGGTGGCTACACCTTC.

This clonotype was observed at least ten times. The chain carries TRBV20-1 and TRBJ2-1, with 7 bases aligning to TRBD2. This CDR3 is built from 15 residues. V lost 3 bases, J lost 4 bases, and 9 bases stayed unmatched. Germline loops: CDR1 DFQATT, CDR2 SNEGSKA (reference sequence). The CDR3 DNA reads as TGCAGTGCTAGCCAGGGCGGGAGAGTATACAATGAGCAGTTCTTC. It yields the protein CSASQGGRVYNEQFF.